This entry features one TCR beta chain sequence. The data belong to a study of blood T cell repertoires in COVID-19. Across the whole study: The study drew acute and convalescent COVID-19 samples from the United States, Italy and Spain. Nucleic acid was either cDNA or gDNA, and it came from T cells, B-cell-depleted T cells, or PBMCs.

The CDR3 runs 15 residues. Germline V gene sequence: CDR1 SEHNR, CDR2 FQNEAQ (reference sequence). V shed 0 bases and J 4 bases; nucleotides not matched to a gene: 4. Per the original data handling: By means of reference gene primer amplification, nucleated cell counts were estimated. Method: immunoSEQ multiplex PCR; TCRdb's copy keeps in-frame clones and lacks some. V and J calls and clone size are as listed in that table; D and trimming were resolved from the DNA. The sample includes under 200,000 clones, roughly 84% of them seen just once. J is TRBJ2-7 and V is TRBV7-9; TRBD1 matches 9 bases. Sequencing input: peripheral blood. The receptor was derived from a man between 65 and 85 years old with active or convalescent COVID-19. DNA of the CDR3: TGTGCCAGCAGCTTAGCACAGGGGGCAACATACGAGCAGTACTTC. This codes for CASSLAQGATYEQYF.